This paragraph reports one TCR beta chain. Its matching antigen is unknown. The CDR3 is 14 amino acids. Germline assignment: CDR1 KGHDR and CDR2 SFDVKD. J was trimmed by 4 bases and V by 8 bases; bases with no gene match: 8. Clones were sequenced by immunoSEQ multiplex PCR, and TCRdb holds only the in-frame ones, with some missing. The table lists more than 60,000 clones, around 70% of them singletons, with about 2.2% in the top ten. These data come from a study of vaccination effects on CD4 cells after COVID-19. As for the study in general: Wells containing two million PBMC each were cultured with roughly 10 IU/ml IL-2 and about 10 ug/ml peptides.

CD4+ T cell isolation took place after 10 days of culture. Each participant was administered two doses of either the BNT162b2 or the mRNA-1273 vaccine. Half-medium changes using IL-2 medium occurred on days 3 and 7. This specimen consisted of CD4+ T cells from PBMCs cultured without peptide, obtained after COVID-19 vaccination. V usage is TRBV24-1 and J usage is TRBJ2-3; TRBD1 agrees at 7 bases. This TCR came from a human donor who received a COVID-19 vaccine. DNA of the CDR3: TGTGCCACCACTAAGGGGGCGAGGGCAGATACGCAGTATTTT. It translates to CATTKGARADTQYF.